The 25 T cell receptor beta chains presented below share a single source sample, sequenced in a study of T cell responses to AZD1222 COVID-19 vaccine. Method: immunoSEQ multiplex PCR; TCRdb's copy keeps in-frame clones and lacks some. The repertoire holds approximately 100,000 clones, with approximately 91% as singletons. The sequencing used peripheral blood, collected on day 0 of AZD1222 vaccination. These receptors were obtained from an adult in good health.

The chain links TRBV5-1 to TRBJ1-1; D perhaps matches TRBD1 (6 bases). Germline CDR1 SGHRS, CDR2 YFSETQ. V lost 2 bases, J lost 2 bases, and 13 bases lay in between. The CDR3 consists of 15 residues. The CDR3 coding sequence is TGCGCCAGCAGCTTCGATTGGGGGGCTAACACTGAAGCTTTCTTT. Translated: CASSFDWGANTEAFF.

This rearrangement joins TRBV28 to TRBJ1-2; D is uncertain. The V end was cut by 2 bases, the J end by 4 bases, with 5 bases between. Germline V CDR1 and CDR2: MDHEN, SYDVKM. The CDR3 covers 12 residues. The CDR3 reads CASSLASYGYTF. The CDR3 DNA is TGTGCCAGCAGTTTAGCCAGCTATGGCTACACCTTC.

This clone has just one count. The rearrangement joins TRBV5-1 to TRBJ2-5; weak D call: TRBD2 (7 bases). This CDR3 has 16 residues. Trimming left V 4 bases short and J 1 base short, with 17 bases between. Germline lookup yields CDR1 SGHRS and CDR2 YFSETQ. The CDR3 DNA is TGCGCCAGCAGCGACTTACGGGGGGCGCTCCAAGAGACCCAGTACTTC. This translates into CASSDLRGALQETQYF.

The V gene is TRBV28, the J gene TRBJ1-2, with a weak D call TRBD1 (5 bases). This CDR3 is 16 amino acids long. V was trimmed by 5 bases and J by 3 bases, leaving 19 bases between them. Germline V lookup: CDR1 MDHEN, CDR2 SYDVKM. CDR3 coding DNA: TGTGCCAGCAGTCCAGGGTTTCGTTATCGGGACTATGGCTACACCTTC. It encodes CASSPGFRYRDYGYTF.

The chain joins TRBV2 to TRBJ1-1; unclear D gene. The V gene lost 6 bases and the J gene lost 7 bases, with 12 bases spanning the gap. Germline V gene data show CDR1 as SNHLY and CDR2 as FYNNEI. The CDR3 has 12 amino acids. DNA for the CDR3: TGTGCCAGCAGGAGAACTGGGATTGAAGCTTTCTTT. Residues: CASRRTGIEAFF.

The chain carries TRBV27 and TRBJ2-7; 7 positions agree with TRBD2. V shed 0 bases and J 2 bases; nucleotides not matched to a gene: 4. CDR3 length equals 15 residues. From germline, CDR1 is MNHEY and CDR2 SMNVEV (reference sequence). CDR3 in DNA: TGTGCCAGCAGTTTATCGGTGGGAGGGCCCTACGAGCAGTACTTC. Translating it yields CASSLSVGGPYEQYF.

The rearrangement joins TRBV11-3 to TRBJ1-2; 7 positions agree with TRBD1. The ends lost 5 bases at V and 0 bases at J; junction bases unmatched: 3. Germline-derived CDR1 and CDR2 are SGHNT and YENEEA. This CDR3 contains 14 residues. The DNA for the CDR3 is TGTGCCAGCAGCGGACAGGCTTCTAACTATGGCTACACCTTC. Translating gives CASSGQASNYGYTF.

The chain joins TRBV10-3 to TRBJ1-1; 9 bases are a match to TRBD1. This CDR3 contains 18 residues. Per germline, CDR1 ENHRY and CDR2 SYGVKD. Germline trimming cut 6 bases from V and 4 bases from J; bases unmatched to any gene: 18. CDR3 in DNA: TGTGCCATCAGCTACGGACAGGGGCCGCCGCGGGTGGTCACTGAAGCTTTCTTT. Translation: CAISYGQGPPRVVTEAFF.

This clone came up once. V gene TRBV3-1 (or the pseudogene TRBV3-2) combines with J gene TRBJ1-2, with 10 bases fitting TRBD1. V lost 4 bases to trimming and J lost 5 bases; unmatched junction nucleotides: 10. This CDR3 region has 16 residues. CDR1 and CDR2 (germline): LGHDT, YNNKEL (reference sequence). CDR3 coding DNA: TGTGCCAGCAGCCGCGGGACCGGGACAGGGGAGTATGGCTACACCTTC. Protein: CASSRGTGTGEYGYTF.

This chain joins TRBV10-3 and TRBJ2-7, with 9 bases matching TRBD2. V lost 9 bases and J lost 2; bases outside the gene matches: 5. CDR3 length: 13 amino acids. The germline V gene has CDR1 ENHRY and CDR2 SYGVKD. In DNA form, the CDR3 reads TGTGCCATTCGACTAGCGGCTACCTACGAGCAGTACTTC. Protein sequence: CAIRLAATYEQYF.

The genes are TRBV7-9 and TRBJ2-7; the D gene is possibly TRBD1 (5 bases). This CDR3 has 13 amino acids. Germline CDR1 SEHNR, CDR2 FQNEAQ (reference sequence). Between the trimmed V and J ends, which lost 4 bases and 4 bases, there was a span of 11 bases. CDR3 in amino acids: CASSSDTVYEQYF. The DNA of the CDR3 is TGTGCCAGCAGCTCGGACACGGTGTACGAGCAGTACTTC.

The chain joins TRBV12-3 or TRBV12-4 to TRBJ1-2, with D uncertain. CDR3 size: 12 residues. V was cut by 1 base and J by 5 bases, with 5 bases left in between. The CDR3 sequence: CASSLGEYGYTF. Here the CDR3 DNA reads TGTGCCAGCAGTTTAGGTGAATATGGCTACACCTTC.

For the CDR3, the DNA is TGTGCCAGCAGTTTAAGACAGACCTTGGGTGGCTACACCTTC. Encoded protein: CASSLRQTLGGYTF. V gene TRBV27 combines with J gene TRBJ1-2; D might be TRBD1 (5 bases). Germline V gene sequence: CDR1 MNHEY, CDR2 SMNVEV (reference sequence). The CDR3 loop spans 14 amino acids. Trimming removed 2 bases at V and 7 bases at J, with 14 bases between.

This clone turned up a few times. Different DNA sequences within this sample yield the same CDR3. The chain links TRBV5-1 to TRBJ2-7, with no clear D. The CDR3 is made up of 11 amino acids. Germline V lookup: CDR1 SGHRS, CDR2 YFSETQ. V lost 3 bases, J lost 4 bases, and 5 bases lay in between. The CDR3, as DNA: TGCGCCAGCAGCTCCGCATACGAGCAGTACTTC. Amino acids: CASSSAYEQYF.

The rearrangement uses TRBV27 and TRBJ1-1; D ambiguous. This CDR3 is built from 13 residues. Looked up from germline, CDR1 is MNHEY and CDR2 is SMNVEV (reference sequence). V was cut by 5 bases and J by 3 bases, with 10 bases left in between. CDR3 loop: CASSPREDTEAFF. The CDR3 DNA is TGTGCCAGCAGTCCACGGGAGGACACTGAAGCTTTCTTT.

The chain couples TRBV28 to TRBJ1-2; D remains ambiguous. V was shortened by 6 bases and J by 5 bases, with 10 bases between the two germline ends. Germline V lookup: CDR1 MDHEN, CDR2 SYDVKM. This CDR3 contains 12 residues. This CDR3 is CASSRRAYGYTF. The CDR3 bases are TGTGCCAGCAGCCGCCGGGCTTATGGCTACACCTTC.

The gene calls are TRBV19 and TRBJ2-3; 10 positions agree with TRBD1. V dropped 8 bases and J dropped 2; count of bases not matched to a gene: 7. The CDR3 runs 15 residues. Germline V gene lookup returns CDR1 LNHDA and CDR2 SQIVND (reference sequence). The CDR3 protein is CASSGTGAFTDTQYF. CDR3 nucleotide sequence: TGTGCCAGTTCCGGGACAGGGGCATTCACAGATACGCAGTATTTT.

This chain links TRBV4-2 with TRBJ2-7; maybe TRBD1 (6 bases). Germline V gene sequence: CDR1 LGHNA, CDR2 YNFKEQ. The ends were cut back, 3 bases at V and 6 bases at J, with 12 bases in the middle. There are 13 residues in the CDR3. CDR3 sequence reads: CASSQGRGSEQYF. The CDR3, as DNA: TGTGCCAGCAGCCAGGGCAGGGGTTCCGAGCAGTACTTC.

The genes are TRBV5-6 and TRBJ2-3; D unresolved. The CDR3 sequence is 12 residues long. CDR1 and CDR2 from the germline V gene are SGHDT and YYEEEE. Trimming cost V 0 bases and J 6 bases, with 5 bases left between them. CDR3 nucleotides: TGTGCCAGCAGCTTGGACCTGGATACGCAGTATTTT. It codes for CASSLDLDTQYF.

This chain connects TRBV5-4 to TRBJ1-2, with D perhaps TRBD1 (6 bases). Trimming removed 0 bases from V and 4 bases from J, with 10 bases in between. Germline assignment: CDR1 SGHNT and CDR2 YYREEE (reference sequence). The CDR3 totals 14 residues. CDR3 in amino acids: CASSLAGVGYGYTF. CDR3 coding DNA: TGTGCCAGCAGCTTGGCAGGGGTCGGCTATGGCTACACCTTC.

The chain links TRBV28 to TRBJ2-2; D might be TRBD1 (5 bases). CDR3 size: 13 residues. Trimming removed 7 bases from V and 0 bases from J, with 6 bases in between. From germline, CDR1 is MDHEN and CDR2 SYDVKM. CDR3 bases: TGTGCCAGCAAGACAGCGAACACCGGGGAGCTGTTTTTT. Its translation is CASKTANTGELFF.

The V call is TRBV6-2 or TRBV6-3, the J call TRBJ2-1; possible D gene TRBD1, 5 bases. In germline, CDR1 is MNHEY, CDR2 SVGEGT. The CDR3 length is 15 residues. The ends were cut back, 0 bases at V and 7 bases at J, with 13 bases in the middle. CDR3 nucleotides: TGTGCCAGCAGTTACTCCCGCAGGGCGAGGAATGAGCAGTTCTTC. Protein: CASSYSRRARNEQFF.

The chain uses TRBV29-1 and TRBJ1-2, with D maybe TRBD1 (5 bases). CDR3 length: 12 residues. The germline CDR1 and CDR2 sequences are SQVTM and ANQGSEA. This chain's CDR3 is CSCGGIQGGYTF. The CDR3 DNA reads TGCAGTTGTGGGGGGATTCAAGGTGGCTACACCTTC.

The V and J genes are TRBV6-5 and TRBJ2-1; D is perhaps TRBD1 or TRBD2 (5 bases each). The CDR3 sequence is 14 residues long. From germline, CDR1 is MNHEY and CDR2 SVGAGI. V lost 7 bases and J lost 9, with 19 bases in between. The CDR3 region is CASNTGPPRGEQFF. The CDR3 region has the DNA TGTGCCAGCAACACTGGACCACCGAGGGGTGAGCAGTTCTTC.

The genes are TRBV9 and TRBJ2-1; D is ambiguous. Germline CDR1 and CDR2: SGDLS and YYNGEE. CDR3 length equals 14 residues. V lost 0 bases and J lost 1, with 5 bases in between. The CDR3 here is CASSVGWSYNEQFF. The CDR3, as DNA: TGTGCCAGCAGCGTAGGTTGGTCCTACAATGAGCAGTTCTTC.